The 31 T cell receptor beta chains listed next were all sequenced from one sample in a study of regulatory T cells in long-lasting Graves disease. Documented time point: newly diagnosed GD, antithyroid drugs for less than 3 months. The TCR library was made from RNA that had been extracted from PBMCs in TRIzol. Building the TCR beta libraries relied on iRepertoire HTBI primers, and CDR3 regions underwent Arm-PCR. TCRdb re-analysed the multiplex PCR reads in MiXCR, keeping a single row per CDR3 protein. The sample lists 380,000 or so distinct CDR3 sequences; roughly 17% were seen once. These same data were also listed under a study on T cells in Graves' hyperthyroidism and ophthalmopathy.

The sample in question was peripheral blood mononuclear cells (PBMCs), obtained at new diagnosis, from a patient treated with antithyroid drugs. The source is a woman aged 18-29 years with Graves disease.

By share, this clonotype ranks as medium-sized. Its ends do not fully match the called genes, so a read error is possible. V and J are TRBV5-1 and TRBJ1-4, with TRBD1 matching over 7 bases. Per the germline V gene, CDR1 is SGHRS and CDR2 is YFSETQ. The length of the CDR3 is 14 residues. The chain's CDR3 is CASSTGQSNEKLFF. The CDR3 DNA sequence: TGTGCCAGCAGCACGGGACAGTCTAATGAAAAACTGTTTTTT.

This clonotype was detected ten times or more. The J gene is TRBJ1-1, the V gene TRBV5-1; D uncertain. Trimming removed 3 bases from V and 7 bases from J, with 13 bases in between. The CDR3 has 13 amino acids. The V gene's germline CDR1 is SGHRS and CDR2 YFSETQ. The CDR3: CASSSASGVEAFF. The CDR3 DNA is TGCGCCAGCAGCTCCGCCTCCGGAGTTGAAGCTTTCTTT.

This clonotype was counted many times. This chain uses TRBV24-1 with TRBJ2-1; 11 nucleotides match TRBD1. Losses at the gene ends were 3 bases for V and 6 bases for J; bases not matched to a gene: 6. In germline, CDR1 is KGHDR, CDR2 SFDVKD. The CDR3 has 16 amino acids. The CDR3 reads CATSDTGQGAGNEQFF. CDR3 bases: TGTGCCACCAGTGATACCGGACAGGGGGCTGGCAATGAGCAGTTCTTC.

This clonotype appeared a few times. CDR3 sequence: CASSELEAGTQYF. CDR3 bases: TGTGCCAGCAGCGAACTAGAGGCGGGGACCCAGTACTTC. The gene calls are TRBV2 and TRBJ2-5, with TRBD2 as a possible D gene (5 bases). The CDR3 is 13 residues long. The ends were cut back, 6 bases at V and 7 bases at J, with 15 bases in the middle. CDR1 and CDR2 from the germline V gene are SNHLY and FYNNEI.

This clonotype turned up a few times. A junction boundary mismatches the germline segment, possibly from a read error. The chain carries TRBV25-1 and TRBJ2-1, with a possible D match to TRBD1 (6 bases). This CDR3 is 16 amino acids long. Germline V gene data show CDR1 as MGHDK and CDR2 as SYGVNS. The CDR3 bases are TGTGCCAGCAATGAATACACCGTGGGGGCATACAATGAGCAGTTCTTC. This encodes CASNEYTVGAYNEQFF.

The CDR3 nucleotides are TGTGCCAGCAGCTATGCAGGGAATCAGCCCCAGCATTTT. Translating gives CASSYAGNQPQHF. The chain links TRBV5-4 to TRBJ1-5; D possibly corresponds to TRBD1 (5 bases). Between the trimmed V and J ends, which lost 3 bases and 4 bases, there was a span of 8 bases. The CDR3 loop spans 13 amino acids. CDR1 and CDR2 from the germline V gene are SGHNT and YYREEE (reference sequence).

This clonotype has a count of ten or more. The V and J genes are TRBV3-1 and TRBJ2-3; D call uncertain. V shed 1 base and J shed 0 bases, with 5 bases lying between them. This CDR3 is 14 amino acids long. The germline V gene encodes CDR1 LGHDT and CDR2 YNNKEL (reference sequence). The DNA of the CDR3 is TGTGCCAGCAGCCAAGTCCTCAGCACAGATACGCAGTATTTT. This encodes CASSQVLSTDTQYF.

This clonotype came up a few times. The chain links TRBV7-9 to TRBJ2-1; TRBD2 matches 8 bases. CDR1 and CDR2 from the germline V gene are SEHNR and FQNEAQ (reference sequence). The V segment lost 5 bases and the J segment 7 bases; nucleotides outside the gene matches: 13. The CDR3 spans 16 residues. The CDR3 is CASSLGGLVVWNEQFF. CDR3 DNA sequence: TGTGCCAGCAGCCTAGGGGGACTAGTAGTTTGGAATGAGCAGTTCTTC.

This clonotype was seen at least ten times. J is TRBJ1-5 and V is TRBV2; D gene ambiguous. Trimming removed 6 bases from V and 2 bases from J, with 17 bases in between. CDR1 is SNHLY and CDR2 is FYNNEI in the germline V gene. CDR3 size: 16 residues. In nucleotides, the CDR3 is TGTGCCAGCAGAGGACTCGCCCTCCAGGGCAATCAGCCCCAGCATTTT. This gives the protein CASRGLALQGNQPQHF.

This clonotype was seen many times. The chain couples TRBV3-1 to TRBJ2-2; D perhaps matches TRBD2 (5 bases). V was pared by 4 bases and J by 8 bases, with 17 bases between. This CDR3 spans 15 amino acids. Germline V gene data show CDR1 as LGHDT and CDR2 as YNNKEL (reference sequence). CDR3: CASSPRTSPGGELFF. Written as DNA, the CDR3 is TGTGCCAGCAGCCCCCGGACTTCGCCTGGGGGGGAGCTGTTTTTT.

This clonotype was counted between two and nine times. The V call is TRBV7-3, the J call TRBJ2-7; perhaps D is TRBD1 or TRBD2 (5 bases each). V was cut by 3 bases and J by 6 bases, with 21 bases left in between. CDR3 length equals 16 residues. CDR1 and CDR2 (germline): SGHTA, FQGTGA. The CDR3: CASSFGAGTTGGEQYF. In nucleotides, the CDR3 is TGTGCCAGCAGCTTCGGAGCCGGGACCACCGGAGGCGAGCAGTACTTC.

This clonotype was seen at least ten times. The V and J genes are TRBV7-8 and TRBJ2-3; 8 nucleotides line up with TRBD2. In germline, CDR1 is SGHVS, CDR2 FQNEAQ. The CDR3 runs to 16 residues. Germline trimming cut 2 bases from V and 2 bases from J; bases unmatched to any gene: 6. CDR3 protein: CASSLTGTSPTDTQYF. The CDR3 bases are TGTGCCAGCAGCTTAACCGGGACTAGTCCCACAGATACGCAGTATTTT.

This clonotype was observed a handful of times. This sequence joins TRBV6-2 or TRBV6-3 and TRBJ2-3; D gene ambiguous. Trimming took off 5 bases at V and 10 bases at J, with 10 bases between the two ends. Germline V gene data show CDR1 as MNHEY and CDR2 as SVGEGT. The CDR3 length is 11 residues. CDR3 loop: CASSETQAQYF. The CDR3, as DNA: TGTGCCAGCAGTGAAACTCAGGCGCAGTATTTT.

This clonotype appeared a few times. The chain joins TRBV4-1 to TRBJ2-1; no reliable D call. The CDR3 contains 16 residues. V was pared by 1 base and J by 5 bases, with 15 bases between. In germline, CDR1 is MGHRA, CDR2 YSYEKL. CDR3 bases: TGCGCCAGCAGCCAAGCGCCAATAGGCGGAAACAATGAGCAGTTCTTC. Encoded protein: CASSQAPIGGNNEQFF.

This clonotype has ten or more counts. The V call is TRBV30, the J call TRBJ2-6; a possible D gene is TRBD1 (6 bases). V was cut by 5 bases and J by 2 bases, with 10 bases left in between. CDR3 length: 14 amino acids. The germline CDR1 and CDR2 sequences are GTSNPN and SVGIG (reference sequence). CDR3 loop: CAWEPGAGANVLTF. For the CDR3, the DNA is TGTGCCTGGGAACCAGGGGCTGGGGCCAACGTCCTGACTTTC.

This clonotype was seen at least ten times. The chain carries TRBV6-2 or TRBV6-3 and TRBJ2-2; D is perhaps TRBD1 or TRBD2 (5 bases each). There are 15 residues in the CDR3. The germline V gene has CDR1 MNHEY and CDR2 SVGEGT. V gave up 3 bases and J gave up 6 bases, with 14 bases separating them. CDR3 sequence reads: CASSYGGVVPGELFF. In DNA form, the CDR3 reads TGTGCCAGCAGTTATGGGGGAGTGGTCCCCGGGGAGCTGTTTTTT.

Ten or more counts support this clonotype. The chain employs TRBV6-1 and TRBJ2-2; TRBD2 aligns across 10 bases. Trimming at V came to 7 bases and at J to 1 base, leaving 6 bases not matched to a gene. Germline CDR1 reads MNHNS; CDR2 reads SASEGT. CDR3 length: 16 amino acids. In nucleotides, the CDR3 is TGTGCCAGCAACCTGGGACTAGCGAGGAACACCGGGGAGCTGTTTTTT. Residues: CASNLGLARNTGELFF.

The gene calls are TRBV7-3 and TRBJ1-3; D is undetermined. Germline CDR1 and CDR2: SGHTA and FQGTGA. Trimming left V 5 bases short and J 0 bases short, with 8 bases between. This CDR3 spans 14 amino acids. The CDR3 nucleotides are TGTGCCAGCAGCGCTACATACTCTGGAAACACCATATATTTT. Translation: CASSATYSGNTIYF.

The gene calls are TRBV6-2 or TRBV6-3 and TRBJ2-7, with TRBD1 as a possible D gene (5 bases). The germline gives CDR1 MNHEY, CDR2 SVGEGT. V was trimmed by 5 bases and J by 3 bases, leaving 8 bases between them. There are 12 residues in the CDR3. The CDR3 DNA reads TGTGCCAGCAGTGGGGCACTCTACGAGCAGTACTTC. It yields the protein CASSGALYEQYF.

This clonotype was recorded at least ten times. V is TRBV28 and J is TRBJ1-5, with 8 positions matching TRBD1. The CDR3 is 16 residues long. Germline V lookup: CDR1 MDHEN, CDR2 SYDVKM. The ends lost 4 bases at V and 3 bases at J; junction bases unmatched: 8. CDR3 in amino acids: CASSSRTGLNNQPQHF. CDR3 coding DNA: TGTGCCAGCAGTTCTAGGACAGGGCTGAACAATCAGCCCCAGCATTTT.

The chain joins TRBV20-1 to TRBJ2-3, with D uncertain. The CDR3 has 14 residues. Trimming removed 4 bases from V and 4 bases from J, with 15 bases in between. Germline V lookup: CDR1 DFQATT, CDR2 SNEGSKA (reference sequence). Written as DNA, the CDR3 is TGCAGTGCTACACCCCCCCAAGCAGCAGATACGCAGTATTTT. Translated: CSATPPQAADTQYF.

This clonotype appeared many times. The chain has TRBV28 and TRBJ1-5; TRBD1 aligns across 10 bases. The CDR3 has 14 residues. The germline CDR1 and CDR2 sequences are MDHEN and SYDVKM. V shed 6 bases, J shed 7 bases, and the junction held 6 bases outside the gene matches. CDR3 protein: CASRAGTGDQPQHF. In DNA, the CDR3 is TGTGCCAGCAGAGCCGGGACAGGGGACCAGCCCCAGCATTTT. The full variable domain, with the rest looked up from reference TRBV28 and TRBJ1-5, is DVKVTQSSRYLVKRTGEKVFLECVQDMDHENMFWYRQDPGLGLRLIYFSYDVKMKEKGDIPEGYSVSREKKERFSLILESASTNQTSMYLCASRAGTGDQPQHFGDGTRLSIL.

This clonotype was recorded many times. The V and J genes are TRBV7-2 and TRBJ2-3, with TRBD2 identical over 11 bases. Trimming removed 5 bases from V and 5 bases from J; junction bases left unmatched: 6. The CDR3 loop spans 15 amino acids. CDR1 is SGHTA and CDR2 is FQGNSA in the germline V gene. In DNA form, the CDR3 reads TGTGCCAGCAGCCCCCAAGGACTAGCGGGAGATACGCAGTATTTT. Translating gives CASSPQGLAGDTQYF. Based on the CDR3 plus reference TRBV7-2 and TRBJ2-3, the full variable domain is GAGVSQSPSNKVTEKGKDVELRCDPISGHTALYWYRQSLGQGLEFLIYFQGNSAPDKSGLPSDRFSAERTGGSVSTLTIQRTQQEDSAVYLCASSPQGLAGDTQYFGPGTRLTVL.

This clonotype was detected once. The chain recombines TRBV9 with TRBJ2-3; D is unresolved. The CDR3 spans 16 residues. Trimming took off 1 base at V and 0 bases at J, with 12 bases between the two ends. Looked up from germline, CDR1 is SGDLS and CDR2 is YYNGEE. CDR3 coding DNA: TGTGCCAGCAGCGTATCCCCAGGTCTTAGCACAGATACGCAGTATTTT. Translating gives CASSVSPGLSTDTQYF.

This clonotype was seen ten or more times. The chain carries TRBV28 and TRBJ1-1; D perhaps matches TRBD1 (5 bases). The CDR3 is 16 residues long. V shed 10 bases and J shed 2 bases, with 23 bases lying between them. CDR1 and CDR2 from the germline V gene are MDHEN and SYDVKM. The CDR3 is CAIHDLTTAPNTEAFF. In DNA form, the CDR3 reads TGTGCCATCCACGACCTTACGACAGCCCCAAACACTGAAGCTTTCTTT.

This clonotype was counted a few times. The chain carries TRBV7-2 and TRBJ2-2; no clear D. V was trimmed by 5 bases and J by 5 bases, leaving 15 bases between them. This CDR3 region has 15 residues. Germline CDR1 and CDR2: SGHTA and FQGNSA. The CDR3 DNA is TGTGCCAGCAGCCCTCGGGCACCGCGAACCGGGGAGCTGTTTTTT. It translates to CASSPRAPRTGELFF.

This clonotype was found many times. V gene TRBV2 combines with J gene TRBJ2-1; 7 nucleotides align to TRBD1. Germline trimming cut 5 bases from V and 4 bases from J; bases unmatched to any gene: 2. This CDR3 spans 13 amino acids. Germline V gene lookup returns CDR1 SNHLY and CDR2 FYNNEI. The CDR3 DNA is TGTGCCAGCAGTCAGGGGGTATACAATGAGCAGTTCTTC. Protein: CASSQGVYNEQFF.

This clonotype occurred many times. CDR3 region: CASSEGLQWETQYF. The CDR3, as DNA: TGTGCCAGCAGTGAGGGACTGCAGTGGGAGACCCAGTACTTC. The rearrangement uses TRBV2 and TRBJ2-5; D may be TRBD2 (6 bases). This CDR3 has 14 residues. The V and J ends lost 3 bases and 5 bases respectively, with 13 bases between them. In germline, CDR1 is SNHLY, CDR2 FYNNEI. Using reference TRBV2 and TRBJ2-5 for the parts outside the CDR3, the full variable domain is EPEVTQTPSHQVTQMGQEVILRCVPISNHLYFYWYRQILGQKVEFLVSFYNNEISEKSEIFDDQFSVERPDGSNFTLKIRSTKLEDSAMYFCASSEGLQWETQYFGPGTRLLVL.

This clonotype was seen repeatedly, ten times or more. This chain links TRBV5-1 with TRBJ1-4, with D possibly TRBD1 on 5 matching bases. Germline CDR1 is SGHRS and CDR2 is YFSETQ. The CDR3 has 16 residues. The V end lost 1 base, the J end lost 4 bases, and 14 bases lay between the germline ends. The CDR3 is CASSLQPRDGNEKLFF. In DNA, the CDR3 is TGCGCCAGCAGCTTGCAACCTAGGGACGGTAATGAAAAACTGTTTTTT.

This clonotype was seen repeatedly, ten times or more. The chain is built from TRBV20-1 and TRBJ2-3; D may match TRBD1 or TRBD2 (6 bases each). CDR3 length equals 13 residues. Germline V CDR1 and CDR2: DFQATT, SNEGSKA (reference sequence). The V and J ends lost 3 bases and 4 bases respectively, with 11 bases between them. CDR3 protein: CSARGGGADTQYF. The CDR3 region has the DNA TGCAGTGCTAGGGGGGGCGGGGCAGATACGCAGTATTTT.

The rearrangement joins TRBV3-1 to TRBJ2-1, with unresolved D. Trimming pared 0 bases from V and 12 bases from J, leaving 12 bases between. The CDR3 extends over 13 amino acids. Germline V CDR1 and CDR2: LGHDT, YNNKEL (reference sequence). CDR3 residues: CASSQDPGSGQFF. CDR3 sequence (DNA): TGTGCCAGCAGCCAAGATCCGGGCTCGGGGCAGTTCTTC.